The TCR beta chain under discussion was sequenced for a study of T cells in localized non-small cell lung cancer. General study findings and limits: The study detected a median roughly 50 of the top 100 tumor clones in adjacent lung.

Method: immunoSEQ multiplex PCR; TCRdb's copy keeps in-frame clones and lacks some. The sample shows more than 100,000 clones, roughly nine tenths of them seen only once. On this clone itself: Its antigen is unidentified.

This CDR3 comprises 14 residues. Per the germline V gene, CDR1 is SGHAT and CDR2 is FQNNGV. Trimming cost V 2 bases and J 5 bases, with 12 bases left between them. The J gene is TRBJ1-1, the V gene TRBV11-2, with D unclear. The source is a female donor older than 55 with stage I lung adenocarcinoma. The sequencing here drew on peripheral blood, taken before any cancer treatment. CDR3 region: CASSLRALGTEAFF. CDR3 coding DNA: TGTGCCAGCAGCTTAAGGGCTCTAGGGACTGAAGCTTTCTTT.